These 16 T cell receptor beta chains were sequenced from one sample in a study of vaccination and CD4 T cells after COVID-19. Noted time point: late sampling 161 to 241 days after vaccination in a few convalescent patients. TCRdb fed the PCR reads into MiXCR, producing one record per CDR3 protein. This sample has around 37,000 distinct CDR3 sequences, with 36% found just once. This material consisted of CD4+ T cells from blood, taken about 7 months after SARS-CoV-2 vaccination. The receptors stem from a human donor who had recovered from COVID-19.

Written as DNA, the CDR3 is TGTGCCAGCAGTGACGCCTTGACTAGGCCAGATACGCAGTATTTT. It translates to CASSDALTRPDTQYF. V gene TRBV25-1 combines with J gene TRBJ2-3; maybe TRBD2 (6 bases). The ends were cut back, 3 bases at V and 4 bases at J, with 14 bases in the middle. This CDR3 spans 15 amino acids. CDR1 and CDR2 from the germline V gene are MGHDK and SYGVNS.

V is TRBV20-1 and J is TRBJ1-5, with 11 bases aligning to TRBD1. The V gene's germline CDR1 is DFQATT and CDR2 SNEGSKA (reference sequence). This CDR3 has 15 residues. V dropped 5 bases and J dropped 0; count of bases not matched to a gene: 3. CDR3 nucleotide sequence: TGCAGTGCTGGACAGGGGGCCGTTAGCAATCAGCCCCAGCATTTT. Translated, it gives CSAGQGAVSNQPQHF.

The chain's CDR3 is CSARGREGHGNEQFF. The DNA for the CDR3 is TGCAGTGCACGGGGGCGGGAGGGCCACGGCAATGAGCAGTTCTTC. The chain links TRBV20-1 to TRBJ2-1; 9 bases match TRBD2. V was clipped by 6 bases and J by 6 bases; unmatched bases: 12. The CDR3 is 15 amino acids. In germline, CDR1 is DFQATT, CDR2 SNEGSKA (reference sequence).

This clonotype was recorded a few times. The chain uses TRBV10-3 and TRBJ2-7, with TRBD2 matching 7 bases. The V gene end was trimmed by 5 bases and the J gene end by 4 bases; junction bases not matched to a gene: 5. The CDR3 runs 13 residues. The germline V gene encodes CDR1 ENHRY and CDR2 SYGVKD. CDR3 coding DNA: TGTGCCATCAGTTCCTCGGGGGGATACGAGCAGTACTTC. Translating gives CAISSSGGYEQYF.

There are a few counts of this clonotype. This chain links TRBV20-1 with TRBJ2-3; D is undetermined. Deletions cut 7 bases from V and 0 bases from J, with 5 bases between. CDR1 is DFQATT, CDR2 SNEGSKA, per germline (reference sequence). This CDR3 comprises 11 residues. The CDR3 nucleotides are TGCAGTGGGCTAAGCACAGATACGCAGTATTTT. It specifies CSGLSTDTQYF.

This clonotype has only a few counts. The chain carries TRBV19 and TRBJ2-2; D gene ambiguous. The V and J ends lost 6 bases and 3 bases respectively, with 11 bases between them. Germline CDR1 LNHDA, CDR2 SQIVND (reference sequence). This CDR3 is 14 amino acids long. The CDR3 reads CASSPAQYTGELFF. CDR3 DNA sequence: TGTGCCAGTAGCCCTGCCCAATACACCGGGGAGCTGTTTTTT.

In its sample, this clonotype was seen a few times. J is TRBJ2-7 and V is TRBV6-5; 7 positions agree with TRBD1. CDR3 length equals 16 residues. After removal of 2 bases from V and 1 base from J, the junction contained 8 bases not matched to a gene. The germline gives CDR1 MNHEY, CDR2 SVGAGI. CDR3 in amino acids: CASSYRRQGKSYEQYF. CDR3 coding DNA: TGTGCCAGCAGTTACAGAAGACAGGGCAAGTCCTACGAGCAGTACTTC.

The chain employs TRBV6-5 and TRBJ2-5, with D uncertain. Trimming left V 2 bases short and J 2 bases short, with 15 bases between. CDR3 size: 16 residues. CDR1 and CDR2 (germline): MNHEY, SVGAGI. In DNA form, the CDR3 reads TGTGCCAGCAGTTACGGGGTGGGCGGAGTACAAGAGACCCAGTACTTC. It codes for CASSYGVGGVQETQYF.

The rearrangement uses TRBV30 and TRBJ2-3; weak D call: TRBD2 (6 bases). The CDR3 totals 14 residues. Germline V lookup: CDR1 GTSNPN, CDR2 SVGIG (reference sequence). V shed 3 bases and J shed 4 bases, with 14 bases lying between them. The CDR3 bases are TGTGCCTGGAGCCCCGGGGGTGGGGCAGATACGCAGTATTTT. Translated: CAWSPGGGADTQYF.

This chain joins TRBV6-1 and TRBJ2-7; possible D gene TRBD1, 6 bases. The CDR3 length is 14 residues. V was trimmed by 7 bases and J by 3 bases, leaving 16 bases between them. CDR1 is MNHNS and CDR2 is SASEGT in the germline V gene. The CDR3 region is CASTLRQGGYEQYF. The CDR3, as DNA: TGTGCCAGCACCCTTCGACAAGGGGGCTACGAGCAGTACTTC.

Here the CDR3 reads CASSNLGREQYF. DNA for the CDR3: TGTGCCAGTAGTAACTTGGGCAGAGAGCAGTACTTC. The chain links TRBV19 to TRBJ2-7; D not certain. The CDR3 consists of 12 residues. Germline lookup yields CDR1 LNHDA and CDR2 SQIVND (reference sequence). V was pared by 4 bases and J by 7 bases, with 11 bases between.

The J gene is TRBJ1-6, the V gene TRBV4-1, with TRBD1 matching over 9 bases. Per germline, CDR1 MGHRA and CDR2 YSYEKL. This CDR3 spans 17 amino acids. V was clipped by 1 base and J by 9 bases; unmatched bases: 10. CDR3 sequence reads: CASSQAPGQGTSSPLHF. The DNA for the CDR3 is TGCGCCAGCAGCCAAGCCCCGGGACAGGGAACGAGTTCACCCCTCCACTTT.

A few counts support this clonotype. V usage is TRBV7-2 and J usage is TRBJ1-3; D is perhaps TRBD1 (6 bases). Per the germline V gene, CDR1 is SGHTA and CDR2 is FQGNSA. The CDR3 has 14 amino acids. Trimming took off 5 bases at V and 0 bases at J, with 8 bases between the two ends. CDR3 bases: TGTGCCAGCAGCCCACAGGGCTCTGGAAACACCATATATTTT. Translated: CASSPQGSGNTIYF.

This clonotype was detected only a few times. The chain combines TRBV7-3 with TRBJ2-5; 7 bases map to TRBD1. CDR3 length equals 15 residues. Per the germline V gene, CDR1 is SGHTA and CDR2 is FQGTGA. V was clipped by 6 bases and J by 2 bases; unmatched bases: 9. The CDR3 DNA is TGTGCCAGCAGTAGTGTCAGGGGGAAACAAGAGACCCAGTACTTC. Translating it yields CASSSVRGKQETQYF.

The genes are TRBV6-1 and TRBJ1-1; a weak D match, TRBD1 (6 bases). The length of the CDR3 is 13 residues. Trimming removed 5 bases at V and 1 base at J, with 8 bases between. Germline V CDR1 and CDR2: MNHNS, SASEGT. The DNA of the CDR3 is TGTGCCAGCAGTCTACAGGGGAACACTGAAGCTTTCTTT. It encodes CASSLQGNTEAFF.

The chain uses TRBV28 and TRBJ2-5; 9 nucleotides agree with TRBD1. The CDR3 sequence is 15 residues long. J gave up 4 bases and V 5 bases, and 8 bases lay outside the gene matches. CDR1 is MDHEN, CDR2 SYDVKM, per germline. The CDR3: CASSLSQGALETQYF. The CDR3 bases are TGTGCCAGCAGTCTATCACAGGGGGCCCTAGAGACCCAGTACTTC.